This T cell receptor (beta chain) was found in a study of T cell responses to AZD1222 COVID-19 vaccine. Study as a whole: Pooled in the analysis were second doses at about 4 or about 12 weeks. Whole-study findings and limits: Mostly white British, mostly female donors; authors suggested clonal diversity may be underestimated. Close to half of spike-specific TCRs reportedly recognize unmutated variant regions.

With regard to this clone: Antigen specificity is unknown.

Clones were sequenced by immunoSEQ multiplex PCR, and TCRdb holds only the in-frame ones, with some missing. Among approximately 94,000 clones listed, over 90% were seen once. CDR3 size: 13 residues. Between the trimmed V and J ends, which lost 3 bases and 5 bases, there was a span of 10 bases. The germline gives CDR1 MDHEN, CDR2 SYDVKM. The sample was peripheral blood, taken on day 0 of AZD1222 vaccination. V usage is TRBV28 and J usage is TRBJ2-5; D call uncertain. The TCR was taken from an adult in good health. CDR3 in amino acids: CASSFVIRETQYF. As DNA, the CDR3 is TGTGCCAGCAGTTTCGTCATCCGGGAGACCCAGTACTTC.